This T cell receptor (beta chain) comes out of a study of regulatory T cells in long-lasting Graves disease (dated by TCRdb to 2020 to 2023). About the study as a whole: Antithyroid drugs had been taken for less than 3 months by newly diagnosed Graves' disease patients. Peripheral blood TCR sequencing and RNA sequencing compared persistent Graves' disease patients with newly diagnosed Graves' disease patients. The study was registered as a clinical trial and conducted in China. A total of about 35 samples underwent TCR sequencing: about 13 from persistent and roughly 20 from newly diagnosed Graves' disease patients.

The library was prepared using multiplex PCR. Sequenced using an Illumina HiSeq 4000. iRepertoire HTBI primers and Arm-PCR amplification of CDR3 regions were used to construct TCR beta libraries. Before sequencing, the PCR products underwent gel purification. Per the source publication's procedure: Gene usage analysis of CDR3 amino acid clonotypes used the 55 to 65 TRBV and around 13 TRBJ segments found across samples. Filtered high-quality paired reads were merged into contigs using COPE and FqMerger. BLAST was used to align contigs to the IMGT TRBV, TRBD and TRBJ reference genes, and CDR3 was defined following IMGT. Highly expanded clones were defined as clonotypes with a frequency above 0.1%. Repertoire diversity was measured by Shannon entropy, and V-J evenness by the Gini coefficient. A clonotype found in more than one individual was treated as public. The raw public data were reprocessed by TCRdb itself: fastp quality trimming at Q25, MiXCR clonotype calling, in-frame beta chains only. Rows are unified per CDR3 protein, each entry keeping the most common DNA and genes. These V and J calls rely on TCRdb rather than the paper's analysis. This sample lists just over 600,000 distinct CDR3 sequences; roughly 16% were detected once. In total, the top ten clones hold 15% to 20% of the sample.

Inclusive of the bounding cysteine and phenylalanine, the CDR3 is 17 residues long. CDR3 DNA is the only sequence kept; it has 51 bases, read in frame from the first base. Trimming takes 5 bases from V and 0 bases from J, and the germline ends sit 14 bases apart. In the germline V gene, CDR1 corresponds to MDHEN and CDR2 to SYDVKM. In the case of this clonotype: What antigen it recognizes has not been identified. No much larger clone exists at a distance of one base, and base qualities are not known.

According to the study, the label for this sample's time point signals: newly diagnosed GD, antithyroid drugs for less than 3 months. RNA was extracted from PBMCs in TRIzol for both TCR sequencing and RNA sequencing. The diagnosis of Graves' disease followed American Thyroid Association guidelines. Patients for the study were recruited at an endocrinology department in Xi'an, China. Each patient gave 9 to 10 milliliters of peripheral blood, collected in an EDTA anticoagulant tube. Ficoll Paque Plus density gradient separation was used to isolate PBMCs, and no further T cell sorting was performed. An Agilent 2100 Bioanalyzer and agarose gel were used to assess RNA quality, and a NanoDrop 2000 was used to measure RNA concentration. What the authors observed across the whole study: Sequencing and analysis were restricted to the TCR beta chain. The authors acknowledged the small sample size as a limitation that may reduce accuracy. Preferential use of TRBV28, TRBJ1-2 and TRBJ2-5 was observed in persistent disease, whereas TRBV20-1 and TRBJ2-1 were favored in newly diagnosed disease. Persistent patients shared more public clonotypes among themselves (around 3,000) than newly diagnosed patients did (approximately 970). Compared with newly diagnosed patients, persistent Graves' disease patients had lower TCR Shannon entropy and fewer highly expanded clones, which suggests clonal expansion. Only peripheral blood was studied, because thyroid tissue, the primary lesion, was inaccessible.

The data also belong to a second study, concerning T cells in Graves' hyperthyroidism and ophthalmopathy. In that second paper, the authors write: A patient counted as having stable Graves' hyperthyroidism if no progression to ophthalmopathy occurred over 18 months of follow-up. Hyperthyroidism patients were newly diagnosed, had a disease duration of under 2 months, and were aged 18 to 65 years. Patients with uncontrolled infections, other autoimmune diseases, pregnancy or lactation were excluded. Diagnoses were established on the basis of clinical symptoms, serum thyroxine and TRAb, thyroid ultrasound, and orbital computed tomography. The first round of RT-PCR for the TCR CDR3 was performed with the HTBI primer set and the Qiagen OneStep RT-PCR kit. Most expanded thyroid clonotypes (frequency above 0.001) were also found in blood, which suggests that blood repertoires may mirror thyroid immune responses. Ophthalmopathy was separated from stable hyperthyroidism by a 13 V-J signature model, with approximately 85% sensitivity and about 84% specificity obtained in cross-validation and 80%/75% obtained in testing. During validation, the model predicted progression to ophthalmopathy a median of about 6.3 months ahead of onset, with roughly 65% sensitivity and 72.22% specificity. To identify distinguishing TCR V-J signatures, a discovery cohort of some 99 patients was used, comprising 43 with Graves' ophthalmopathy and some 57 with stable Graves' hyperthyroidism. Whether ophthalmopathy could be predicted prospectively was tested in an independent validation cohort made up of 18 to 20 hyperthyroidism patients plus 17 patients who later progressed to ophthalmopathy. The approximately 95 discovery patients were divided at random into training and test sets in a 7:3 ratio. In addition, the study compared T-cell repertoires in thyroid tissue and in blood from about six Graves' hyperthyroidism patients. Following sampling, methimazole starting at 30 mg daily was given to hyperthyroidism patients, and high-dose intravenous methylprednisolone was given to ophthalmopathy patients. Libraries were constructed in a second round of multiplex PCR, after which size selection and purification were carried out. Sequencing of the libraries was done on an Illumina HiSeq2000 using paired-end 100 bp reads. SOAPnuke was used to process the raw data, with reads discarded if the reads contained adapters or uncalled bases, had a mean Phred below 15, or lacked an exact constant-primer or identifier match. COPE v1.2.5 was used to merge the high-quality paired reads, and each unique nucleotide sequence was defined as a clonotype. Clonotypes were aligned to IMGT TRBV, TRBD and TRBJ reference segments using MiTCR v1.1. The analysis included only V-J combinations with a frequency above 0.0001, which together covered roughly 99% of the repertoires. A TCS score was defined as the ratio of F50 (clonal expansion) to E x V (chaos), with BLOSUM62-based TCRdist applied between CDR3 peptides within each V-J. Welch's t-statistics and random forest reduced 514 V-J features to 10 to 15, which were used in a naive Bayes classifier (R e1071). No statistical method was used to fix the sample size in advance, and group allocation was not hidden from the investigators. The paper reports TCR Vbeta CDR3 sequencing of approximately 140 peripheral blood samples: approximately 41 ophthalmopathy, under 80 hyperthyroidism and around 17 progressor patients.

This receptor was taken from a woman in her twenties or thirties with Graves disease. Donor details come from another sample of the same person, matched by shared clones. The chain couples TRBV28 to TRBJ2-6, with the identity of the D gene unclear. Source: peripheral blood mononuclear cells (PBMCs), taken at new diagnosis, from a patient treated with antithyroid drugs. The DNA is as follows: TGTGCCAGCAGTGTCCTGGGGAAGAGCTCTGGGGCCAACGTCCTGACTTTC. Translated, this is CASSVLGKSSGANVLTF.